These T cell receptor beta chains were read from a single sample in a study of T cells after posttransplantation cyclophosphamide. Clones were read by immunoSEQ multiplex PCR, and TCRdb kept only the in-frame ones, dropping some. The sample has roughly 8,300 clones, about four fifths seen once. Sequencing was performed on CD4+ T cells sorted from blood, taken about 1,200 days after allogeneic stem cell transplant with posttransplant cyclophosphamide. The receptors were sampled from a female patient aged 40-50 years who received an allogeneic stem cell transplant from a related donor, was CMV-positive, and had no GVHD. The graft donor may have given rise to some T cells. CDR3s include the opening cysteine and the closing phenylalanine or tryptophan. Each record gives: clone size, J gene, D gene, V gene, CDR3 DNA, CDR3 protein. D genes are given only for firm matches. The size entry is marked missing in some rows and otherwise reads once, few, many or a size class.

NA	TRBJ2-3	NA	TRBV5-1	TGCGCCAGCAGCCCTCGAGGGGGTACCATCCCAGATACGCAGTATTTT	CASSPRGGTIPDTQYF
NA	TRBJ1-1	NA	TRBV5-6	TGTGCCAGCAGCTTGAATTTTGGCAGGGGGAACACTGAAGCTTTCTTT	CASSLNFGRGNTEAFF
NA	TRBJ1-2	NA	TRBV5-6	TGTGCCAGCAGCTCCCGGGGGGCTAATGGCAACTATGGCTACACCTTC	CASSSRGANGNYGYTF
NA	TRBJ2-2	NA	TRBV19	TGTGCCAGTAGTATGGGTAGGGGTTTATTGAACACCGGGGAGCTGTTTTTT	CASSMGRGLLNTGELFF
once	TRBJ2-1	TRBD2	TRBV19	TGTGCCAGTATGATCGGACTAGGTAGCGGGGGGGCCCAGGAGCAGTTCTTC	CASMIGLGSGGAQEQFF
NA	TRBJ1-1	NA	TRBV6-5	TGTGCCAGCAGTTACTCGAGGGCCTCCAACACTGAAGCTTTCTTT	CASSYSRASNTEAFF
few	TRBJ2-1	NA	TRBV4-1	TGCGCCAGCAGCCAAGATCTGGGGACTTTTCAGTTCTTC	CASSQDLGTFQFF
NA	TRBJ1-2	NA	TRBV9	TGTGCCAGCAGCGTAGGGGTCTTCGAGGGCTATGGCTACACCTTC	CASSVGVFEGYGYTF
NA	TRBJ2-7	NA	TRBV5-1	TGCGCCAGCAGCAAAGAAGGGGTAGTCGTTTACGAGCAGTACTTC	CASSKEGVVVYEQYF
once	TRBJ2-7	TRBD1	TRBV9	TGTGCCAGCAGCACAGGGGGCCTTACCTACGAGCAGTACTTC	CASSTGGLTYEQYF
few	TRBJ2-2	NA	TRBV19	TGTGCCAGTAGTATTAAAGCTTCCCCCGGGGAGCTGTTTTTT	CASSIKASPGELFF
NA	TRBJ2-7	NA	TRBV9	TGTGCCAGCAGCGTAGGTGAGTCGCCCACCTACGAGCAGTACTTC	CASSVGESPTYEQYF
NA	TRBJ2-5	NA	TRBV5-1	TGCGCCAGCAGCTATCAGGTTTATCAAGAGACCCAGTACTTC	CASSYQVYQETQYF
NA	TRBJ1-5	NA	TRBV11-2	TGTGCCAGCAGCTTAGGGCGGGGGCGAAGCAATCAGCCCCAGCATTTT	CASSLGRGRSNQPQHF
NA	TRBJ2-7	NA	TRBV7-2	TGTGCCAGCAGCTTGGCGTCGGGGTCCTCCTACGAGCAGTACTTC	CASSLASGSSYEQYF